Following are 21 T cell receptor beta chains from one sample sequenced in a study of beta chain features in type 1 diabetes. The study reverse transcribed the entire isolated RNA, so it sequenced expressed TCRB transcripts. Produced via immunoSEQ multiplex PCR; TCRdb's table is partial and in-frame only. The repertoire holds about 620,000 clones, with 15% to 19% as singletons. Sample: naive CD4+ T cells from blood. These receptors were collected from a man between 18 and 29 years old in good health.

This clone was seen a handful of times. CDR3 bases: TGTGCCAGCAGTTACTCGGTAGCGCCCCAGCATTTT. This encodes CASSYSVAPQHF. V is TRBV6-6 and J is TRBJ1-5; D uncertain. CDR3 length: 12 amino acids. Germline CDR1 reads MNHNY; CDR2 reads SVGAGI (reference sequence). V lost 0 bases and J 9 bases, leaving 6 bases between the germline ends.

Here the CDR3 reads CASSQELGQGFGYTF. In DNA, the CDR3 is TGTGCCAGCAGCCAAGAACTGGGACAGGGGTTTGGCTACACCTTC. V is TRBV4-2 and J is TRBJ1-2; 10 bases match TRBD1. V lost 0 bases and J lost 7; bases outside the gene matches: 5. The germline gives CDR1 LGHNA, CDR2 YNFKEQ. The CDR3 length is 15 residues.

The DNA for the CDR3 is TGTGCCAGCAGCCAAGTTCCCGGAGTCTCGAACACTGAAGCTTTCTTT. Encoded protein: CASSQVPGVSNTEAFF. This chain joins TRBV14 and TRBJ1-1; D call uncertain. The CDR3 consists of 16 residues. Germline V lookup: CDR1 SGHDN, CDR2 FVKESK. V gave up 1 base and J gave up 1 base, with 13 bases separating them. Using reference TRBV14 and TRBJ1-1 for the parts outside the CDR3, the full variable domain is EAGVTQFPSHSVIEKGQTVTLRCDPISGHDNLYWYRRVMGKEIKFLLHFVKESKQDESGMPNNRFLAERTGGTYSTLKVQPAELEDSGVYFCASSQVPGVSNTEAFFGQGTRLTVV.

A few counts support this clone. The chain is built from TRBV5-1 and TRBJ1-1; a weak D match, TRBD1 (5 bases). The CDR3 is 15 amino acids. The V end lost 1 base, the J end lost 1 base, and 11 bases lay between the germline ends. The V gene's germline CDR1 is SGHRS and CDR2 YFSETQ. The CDR3 loop is CASSLTGNRNTEAFF. As DNA, the CDR3 is TGCGCCAGCAGCTTGACAGGAAACAGGAACACTGAAGCTTTCTTT.

The chain recombines TRBV5-4 with TRBJ2-5; TRBD1 aligns across 10 bases. Germline lookup yields CDR1 SGHNT and CDR2 YYREEE (reference sequence). V dropped 6 bases and J dropped 2; count of bases not matched to a gene: 7. The CDR3 has 15 residues. The CDR3 DNA is TGTGCCAGCACCATGGGACAGGGGATTCAAGAGACCCAGTACTTC. Amino acids: CASTMGQGIQETQYF.

In its sample, this clone was seen a few times. The chain uses TRBV15 and TRBJ1-1; TRBD1 might be the D (6 bases). Per germline, CDR1 LNHNV and CDR2 YYDKDF (reference sequence). V was clipped by 7 bases and J by 5 bases, with 20 bases between them. The CDR3 is 15 residues long. CDR3 sequence reads: CATNGQLSATTEAFF. Here the CDR3 DNA reads TGTGCCACCAACGGACAGCTTTCCGCAACGACTGAAGCTTTCTTT. The full variable domain, with the rest looked up from reference TRBV15 and TRBJ1-1, is DAMVIQNPRYQVTQFGKPVTLSCSQTLNHNVMYWYQQKSSQAPKLLFHYYDKDFNNEADTPDNFQSRRPNTSFCFLDIRSPGLGDTAMYLCATNGQLSATTEAFFGQGTRLTVV.

As for this clone: Relative to the germline gene, one junction end is altered; a read error may explain this. The chain is built from TRBV7-7 and TRBJ2-5; 8 nucleotides line up with TRBD1. CDR3 length: 16 amino acids. The germline V gene encodes CDR1 SSHAT and CDR2 FNYEAQ (reference sequence). DNA of the CDR3: TGTGCTAGCAGCTTAGTGTCCCCAGGGGGCGCGGAGACCCAGTACTTC. It translates to CASSLVSPGGAETQYF.

J is TRBJ1-4 and V is TRBV12-2. TRBV12-2 is described as a pseudogene. This CDR3 is built from 13 residues. The DNA for the CDR3 is TGTGCAAGTCGCTTAGAGGAGGCCGAAAAACTGTTTTTT. It encodes CASRLEEAEKLFF.

J is TRBJ2-2 and V is TRBV5-6, with D tentatively TRBD1 (5 bases). V was shortened by 2 bases and J by 0 bases, with 14 bases between the two germline ends. The CDR3 consists of 17 residues. Germline values: CDR1 SGHDT, CDR2 YYEEEE. Written as DNA, the CDR3 is TGTGCCAGCAGCTTACAGGTGACGGCAGCGAACACCGGGGAGCTGTTTTTT. This sequence encodes CASSLQVTAANTGELFF. The full variable domain, in which reference TRBV5-6 and TRBJ2-2 provide the parts outside the CDR3, is DAGVTQSPTHLIKTRGQQVTLRCSPKSGHDTVSWYQQALGQGPQFIFQYYEEEERQRGNFPDRFSGHQFPNYSSELNVNALLLGDSALYLCASSLQVTAANTGELFFGEGSRLTVL.

This clone has just a few counts. This sequence joins TRBV5-1 and TRBJ2-2, with unresolved D. Trimming left V 0 bases short and J 5 bases short, with 11 bases between. The CDR3 is 15 residues long. Looked up from germline, CDR1 is SGHRS and CDR2 is YFSETQ. The CDR3 loop reads CASSLDVGVTGELFF. CDR3 nucleotide sequence: TGCGCCAGCAGCTTGGACGTTGGGGTAACCGGGGAGCTGTTTTTT.

The DNA for the CDR3 is TGTGCCTGGAGTGTAGAGGGGTCCGGGTGGACCCAGTACTTC. This translates into CAWSVEGSGWTQYF. The V and J genes are TRBV30 and TRBJ2-5; tentatively, D is TRBD1 or TRBD2 (5 bases each). The germline V gene has CDR1 GTSNPN and CDR2 SVGIG (reference sequence). The CDR3 has 14 amino acids. V shed 0 bases and J shed 7 bases, with 15 bases lying between them.

The chain combines TRBV7-3 with TRBJ2-3, with no clear D. V lost 1 base and J lost 0, with 14 bases in between. The V gene's germline CDR1 is SGHTA and CDR2 FQGTGA. The CDR3 is 17 residues long. The CDR3 DNA sequence: TGTGCCAGCAGCTTAAGACCCAACGGGCCAAGCACAGATACGCAGTATTTT. Its protein product is CASSLRPNGPSTDTQYF.

This clone was counted only a few times. The chain couples TRBV4-2 to TRBJ2-1; D call uncertain. Trimming took off 4 bases at V and 2 bases at J, with 27 bases between the two ends. This CDR3 has 20 amino acids. The germline V gene encodes CDR1 LGHNA and CDR2 YNFKEQ. The CDR3 region is CASSRTNALYSGATYNEQFF. CDR3 DNA sequence: TGTGCCAGCAGCCGAACAAACGCGCTTTATTCCGGCGCGACCTACAATGAGCAGTTCTTC.

This clone was recorded a few times. The sample contains more than one DNA sequence encoding this CDR3. The rearrangement joins TRBV7-2 to TRBJ1-6; D not resolved. V was cut by 1 base and J by 7 bases, with 5 bases left in between. CDR3 size: 13 residues. The V gene's germline CDR1 is SGHTA and CDR2 FQGNSA. CDR3 in amino acids: CASSLDTNSPLHF. The DNA for the CDR3 is TGTGCCAGCAGCTTAGATACAAATTCACCCCTCCACTTT. Full variable domain (missing parts from reference TRBV7-2 and TRBJ1-6): GAGVSQSPSNKVTEKGKDVELRCDPISGHTALYWYRQSLGQGLEFLIYFQGNSAPDKSGLPSDRFSAERTGGSVSTLTIQRTQQEDSAVYLCASSLDTNSPLHFGNGTRLTVT.

This clone was seen only a few times. The chain links TRBV4-3 to TRBJ2-6, with 7 bases matching TRBD1. This CDR3 comprises 19 residues. Germline CDR1 is LGHNA and CDR2 is YSLEER. The ends lost 1 base at V and 3 bases at J; junction bases unmatched: 12. The DNA for the CDR3 is TGCGCCAGCAGCCAAGTCCCGAACAGGGGATTTTATGGGGCCAACGTCCTGACTTTC. This encodes CASSQVPNRGFYGANVLTF.

The V and J genes are TRBV4-2 and TRBJ2-7; TRBD1 aligns across 7 bases. This CDR3 contains 17 residues. Losses at the gene ends were 0 bases for V and 1 base for J; bases not matched to a gene: 9. Germline CDR1 is LGHNA and CDR2 is YNFKEQ. CDR3 loop: CASSQDEGAGLSYEQYF. The CDR3 coding sequence is TGTGCCAGCAGCCAAGATGAGGGGGCAGGATTATCCTACGAGCAGTACTTC.

This clone was observed a single time. This chain connects TRBV6-5 to TRBJ2-6, with D perhaps TRBD1 (5 bases). The CDR3 is made up of 16 amino acids. Trimming shortened V by 2 bases and J by 0 bases, and 8 bases separated the two germline ends. The germline gives CDR1 MNHEY, CDR2 SVGAGI. The CDR3 nucleotides are TGTGCCAGCAGTTACGTGACAGCCTCTGGGGCCAACGTCCTGACTTTC. This codes for CASSYVTASGANVLTF.

This clone was detected only a few times. The CDR3 loop reads CASSVGRGLHYGYTF. CDR3 DNA: TGTGCCAGCAGCGTAGGCAGGGGGCTCCACTATGGCTACACCTTC. The genes are TRBV9 and TRBJ1-2; 8 bases are a match to TRBD1. Trimming cost V 0 bases and J 3 bases; bases outside gene matches: 4. CDR3 length: 15 residues. Germline CDR1 reads SGDLS; CDR2 reads YYNGEE.

This clone has a handful of counts. Other DNA sequences in this specimen translate into the identical CDR3. The chain uses TRBV7-9 and TRBJ2-1, with D uncertain. The CDR3 totals 13 residues. The V gene lost 1 base and the J gene lost 4 bases, with 5 bases spanning the gap. Germline lookup yields CDR1 SEHNR and CDR2 FQNEAQ (reference sequence). CDR3 amino acids: CASSLGIYNEQFF. The CDR3 region has the DNA TGTGCCAGCAGCTTAGGTATTTACAATGAGCAGTTCTTC.

This chain joins TRBV5-1 and TRBJ1-1; no clear D gene. Deletions cut 8 bases from V and 1 base from J, with 27 bases between. The germline V gene has CDR1 SGHRS and CDR2 YFSETQ. The CDR3 runs 18 residues. DNA for the CDR3: TGCGCCAGTCCCTCCAGTACCGGAACAAATATTAAGAACACTGAAGCTTTCTTT. It is translated as CASPSSTGTNIKNTEAFF.

The table lists this clone with a few counts. V gene TRBV5-4 combines with J gene TRBJ2-7; maybe TRBD1 (6 bases). V gave up 0 bases and J gave up 5 bases, with 12 bases separating them. Per germline, CDR1 SGHNT and CDR2 YYREEE (reference sequence). This CDR3 region has 14 residues. This chain's CDR3 is CASSLVLGADEQYF. DNA for the CDR3: TGTGCCAGCAGCTTGGTACTGGGGGCGGACGAGCAGTACTTC.